The clone carrying this TCR beta chain appeared once. Its specificity is unknown. This record comes from a study of radiotherapy plus CTLA-4 blockade in lung cancer. Study overall: Objective response was observed in approximately 18% of patients, and disease control in 30% to 40%. Study results and limitations: Expansion of tumor-derived TCR clones was observed in blood after radiotherapy plus ipilimumab. Reported findings show early blood T cell clone dynamics, with interferon-beta, best predicted response.

This table comes from immunoSEQ multiplex PCR, and its TCRdb copy is limited to in-frame clones, with some not included. The sample carries more than 90,000 clones, roughly 80% recorded once. This CDR3 is 14 amino acids long. J gave up 2 bases and V 4 bases, and 3 bases lay outside the gene matches. The V gene's germline CDR1 is SGHAT and CDR2 FQNNGV. With ipilimumab providing CTLA-4 blockade, focal radiation was administered to patients who had chemo-refractory metastatic non-small-cell lung cancer. This chain joins TRBV11-2 and TRBJ2-7; 9 bases map to TRBD1. The sample in question was peripheral blood, obtained from a patient treated with radiotherapy plus ipilimumab. The receptor was isolated from a human donor with non-small cell lung cancer that progressed on radiotherapy plus ipilimumab. CDR3 sequence: CASSSRQGAYEQYF. CDR3 nucleotide sequence: TGTGCCAGCAGCTCCAGACAGGGGGCCTACGAGCAGTACTTC.